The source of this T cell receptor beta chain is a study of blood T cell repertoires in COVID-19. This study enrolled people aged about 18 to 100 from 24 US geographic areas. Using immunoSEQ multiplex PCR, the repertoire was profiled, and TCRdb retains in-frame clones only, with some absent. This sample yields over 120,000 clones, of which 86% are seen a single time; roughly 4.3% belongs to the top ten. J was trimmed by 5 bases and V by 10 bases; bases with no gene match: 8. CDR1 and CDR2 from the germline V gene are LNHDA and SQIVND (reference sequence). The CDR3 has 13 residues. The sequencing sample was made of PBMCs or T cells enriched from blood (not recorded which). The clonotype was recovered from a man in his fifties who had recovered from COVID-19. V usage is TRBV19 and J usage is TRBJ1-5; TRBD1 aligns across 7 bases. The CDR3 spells CAISDREDQPQHF. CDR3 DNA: TGTGCCATCTCAGACAGGGAGGATCAGCCCCAGCATTTT.